This T cell receptor (beta chain) was observed in a study of blood T cell repertoires in COVID-19. Here immunoSEQ multiplex PCR was the method, and the copy in TCRdb shows in-frame clones only, minus some. The sample lists fewer than 350,000 clones; 87% were seen once. The TCR was taken from a man younger than 40 with COVID-19, enrolled during active disease. The source material was peripheral blood.

CDR3 DNA sequence: TGTGCCATCAACGGACTAGCGGACAATGAGCAGTTCTTC. Its translation: CAINGLADNEQFF. The gene calls are TRBV10-3 and TRBJ2-1; 10 nucleotides agree with TRBD2. The CDR3 is made up of 13 amino acids. V shed 7 bases and J 5 bases; nucleotides not matched to a gene: 2. Germline CDR1 and CDR2: ENHRY and SYGVKD.